The text below deals with one TCR beta chain. This specimen comes from a study of blood T cell repertoires in COVID-19. Whole-study context: Spain, Italy and the United States supplied samples that represented acute and convalescent COVID-19. Sources were T cells, B-cell-depleted T cells, or PBMCs; the material itself was cDNA or gDNA.

Per the study methods: Amplification from reference gene primers served as the basis for estimated nucleated cell counts. Repertoires were generated with immunoSEQ multiplex PCR, while TCRdb's copy carries only in-frame clones and drops some. The V and J calls and clone size come from that table; D and trimming were worked out from the DNA. Of around 140,000 clones detected, roughly 73% appear once; the ten largest clones hold roughly 8.9%. The CDR3 has 16 amino acids. The trim removed 2 bases at V and 2 bases at J, leaving 4 bases unmatched. Germline CDR1 and CDR2: LGHNA and YNFKEQ. The rearrangement uses TRBV4-2 and TRBJ2-2; TRBD2 matches at 8 bases. The receptor was derived from a woman aged 45-60 years with active or convalescent COVID-19. The sequencing sample was made of peripheral blood. The CDR3 sequence: CASSQKGTSNTGELFF. In DNA, the CDR3 is TGTGCCAGCAGCCAAAAGGGGACTAGTAACACCGGGGAGCTGTTTTTT.